The rows below give T cell receptor beta chains drawn from one sample of a study of cytomegalovirus exposure and HLA in healthy donors. Sequencing was performed with immunoSEQ multiplex PCR; in TCRdb, only in-frame clones are kept and a portion is missing. Altogether some 140,000 clones are present, more than 75% being singletons, with the ten largest covering over 6%. Sequenced input: PBMCs. The source of these receptors is a man aged 25 to 40 in good health and CMV-seropositive. The CDR3 runs from the conserved cysteine through the conserved F or W. The D gene is left open where the match is weak. Clone size is shown for a subset of rows, as once, few, many or a class of expanded clone.

V: TRBV28; J: TRBJ1-5; D: TRBD1; size: NA; DNA: TGTGCCAGCAGTCCGCAGGGGGCGGGAGATCAGCCCCAGCATTTT; CDR3: CASSPQGAGDQPQHF
V: TRBV19; J: TRBJ2-6; D: NA; size: once; DNA: TGTGCCAGTAGTTCTGCAGGAAGCTCTGGGGCCAACGTCCTGACTTTC; CDR3: CASSSAGSSGANVLTF
V: TRBV7-9; J: TRBJ2-1; D: TRBD2; size: NA; DNA: TGTGCCAGCAGCTTAGGCGTGACTAGCCAATACAATGAGCAGTTCTTC; CDR3: CASSLGVTSQYNEQFF
V: TRBV28; J: TRBJ2-7; D: NA; size: few; DNA: TGTGCCAGCAGTTCCTCACTGGGCTCGGTCTCCTACGAGCAGTACTTC; CDR3: CASSSSLGSVSYEQYF
V: TRBV7-6; J: TRBJ2-2; D: TRBD1; size: NA; DNA: TGTGCCAGCAGCTCATTTCGGACAGGGGCTAACGGGGAGCTGTTTTTT; CDR3: CASSSFRTGANGELFF
V: TRBV7-3; J: TRBJ1-5; D: NA; size: NA; DNA: TGTGCCAGCAGCTTAATTCCCCTGGGGGGTCGATGCCTCCCTCAGCCCCAGCATTTT; CDR3: CASSLIPLGGRCLPQPQHF
V: TRBV5-6; J: TRBJ2-5; D: TRBD2; size: NA; DNA: TGTGCCAGCAGCTTGGACGCGGGGGTTGGGGAGACCCAGTACTTC; CDR3: CASSLDAGVGETQYF
V: TRBV10-2; J: TRBJ2-2; D: NA; size: NA; DNA: TGCGTCAGCACGGCGGGGAACACCGGGGAGCTGTTTTTT; CDR3: CVSTAGNTGELFF
V: TRBV6-1; J: TRBJ1-5; D: TRBD1; size: once; DNA: TGTGCCAGCAGCGAAGAGACAGGGACGCAGGTTCAGCCCCAGCATTTT; CDR3: CASSEETGTQVQPQHF
V: TRBV2; J: TRBJ1-6; D: TRBD1; size: NA; DNA: TGTGCCAGCAATGACAGGGGGCTGGCTTATAATTCACCCCTCCACTTT; CDR3: CASNDRGLAYNSPLHF
V: TRBV15; J: TRBJ2-7; D: TRBD1; size: NA; DNA: TGTGCCACCAGCCCAGCGGGGACAGGGGCGGTGATCGAGCAGTACTTC; CDR3: CATSPAGTGAVIEQYF
V: TRBV9; J: TRBJ1-2; D: NA; size: NA; DNA: TGTGCCAGCAGCGCTCCAGCTAACTATGGCTACACCTTC; CDR3: CASSAPANYGYTF
V: TRBV5-1; J: TRBJ2-3; D: TRBD2; size: NA; DNA: TGCGCCAGCAGGCGCGGGGGGCAGACAGATACGCAGTATTTT; CDR3: CASRRGGQTDTQYF
V: TRBV30; J: TRBJ1-6; D: NA; size: few; DNA: TGTGCCTGGAGTTACCGGGACTCCTATAATTCACCCCTCCACTTT; CDR3: CAWSYRDSYNSPLHF
V: TRBV19; J: TRBJ1-5; D: NA; size: NA; DNA: TGTGCCAGTAGTATAAATCCGACAGCGAGCAATCAGCCCCAGCATTTT; CDR3: CASSINPTASNQPQHF
V: TRBV5-6; J: TRBJ1-2; D: NA; size: NA; DNA: TGTGCCAGCAGCTCTCTCGGGGGGGGCCGACACTACTACACCTTC; CDR3: CASSSLGGGRHYYTF
V: TRBV10-3; J: TRBJ2-4; D: TRBD2; size: NA; DNA: TGTGCCATCAGTGAGTTAAGCGGGAGCAACATTCAGTACTTC; CDR3: CAISELSGSNIQYF
V: TRBV7-3; J: TRBJ2-1; D: NA; size: NA; DNA: TGTGCCAGCAGCTTAATGGACTCCACCTACAATGAGCAGTTCTTC; CDR3: CASSLMDSTYNEQFF
V: TRBV10-3; J: TRBJ2-5; D: NA; size: NA; DNA: TGTGCCATCAGTGAGTCGAATAGCGGTCAAGAGACCCAGTACTTC; CDR3: CAISESNSGQETQYF
V: TRBV6-5; J: TRBJ2-1; D: NA; size: few; DNA: TGTGTGTCCATGAGGGGGAATGAGCAGTTCTTC; CDR3: CVSMRGNEQFF
V: TRBV5-1; J: TRBJ2-7; D: TRBD2; size: NA; DNA: TGCGCCAGCAGCCTGGGGACTAGCGGGAGTCACATCTACGAGCAGTACTTC; CDR3: CASSLGTSGSHIYEQYF
V: TRBV25-1; J: TRBJ1-2; D: NA; size: NA; DNA: TGTGCCAGCAGTGATAATGGGGGCTGGGGTGGCTACACCTTC; CDR3: CASSDNGGWGGYTF
V: TRBV19; J: TRBJ1-2; D: TRBD1; size: few; DNA: TGTGCCAGTAGTACGACAGGGGGCGATGGCTACACCTTC; CDR3: CASSTTGGDGYTF
V: TRBV27; J: TRBJ2-5; D: TRBD2; size: NA; DNA: TGTGCCAGCAGTCCCCCGAATAGCGGGAGGCCACCTAAGCACTTC; CDR3: CASSPPNSGRPPKHF
V: TRBV19; J: TRBJ2-7; D: TRBD2; size: NA; DNA: TGTGCCAGTACTAGCGGTAGCTACGAGCAGTACTTC; CDR3: CASTSGSYEQYF
V: TRBV6-5; J: TRBJ2-2; D: TRBD1; size: once; DNA: TGTGCCAGCAGTTACGAGACAGGGACCACCGGGGAGCTGTTTTTT; CDR3: CASSYETGTTGELFF
V: TRBV7-7; J: TRBJ2-1; D: NA; size: NA; DNA: TGTGCTAGCAGCCCTCGGGGAGGGGGCAATGAGCAGTTCTTC; CDR3: CASSPRGGGNEQFF
V: TRBV5-6; J: TRBJ1-2; D: NA; size: NA; DNA: TGTGCCAGCACACAAATCGGGGGGGTTAAGGTTGGCTACACCTTC; CDR3: CASTQIGGVKVGYTF
V: TRBV10-2; J: TRBJ2-7; D: NA; size: NA; DNA: TGCGCCAGCGGGCCAGGGGATACCGAGCAGTACTTC; CDR3: CASGPGDTEQYF
V: TRBV7-7; J: TRBJ1-1; D: NA; size: NA; DNA: TGTGCCAGCAGTCGGACAGTGAACACTGAAGCTTTCTTT; CDR3: CASSRTVNTEAFF
V: TRBV7-2; J: TRBJ2-7; D: TRBD1; size: NA; DNA: TGTGCCAGCAGCCCGGGGCTCGTCGCTACAGGGGTGTACTTC; CDR3: CASSPGLVATGVYF
V: TRBV12-5; J: TRBJ2-3; D: NA; size: NA; DNA: TGTGCTAGTGGTTTAAAAGAGTTTGGGGGGTACTCCACAGATACGCAGTATTTT; CDR3: CASGLKEFGGYSTDTQYF
V: TRBV4-3; J: TRBJ2-1; D: TRBD2; size: NA; DNA: TGCGCCAGCAGCCAACGGTTACTAGCGGGGGGCGGTGAGCAGTTCTTC; CDR3: CASSQRLLAGGGEQFF
V: TRBV7-9; J: TRBJ2-3; D: TRBD2; size: NA; DNA: TGTGCCAGCAGCACTAGCGGGGGTTATACGCAGTATTTT; CDR3: CASSTSGGYTQYF
V: TRBV18; J: TRBJ2-1; D: TRBD1; size: few; DNA: TGTGCCAGCTCACCCGTTGGGACAGGGGACAATGAGCAGTTCTTC; CDR3: CASSPVGTGDNEQFF
V: TRBV30; J: TRBJ1-3; D: TRBD1; size: NA; DNA: TGTGCCTGGGGAACAGGGGCGGCTGGAAACACCATATATTTT; CDR3: CAWGTGAAGNTIYF
V: TRBV27; J: TRBJ2-7; D: NA; size: once; DNA: TGTGCCAGCAGCCACCACAGTGGTGCCCACTACGAGCAGTACTTC; CDR3: CASSHHSGAHYEQYF
V: TRBV7-2; J: TRBJ2-1; D: TRBD2; size: NA; DNA: TGTGCCAGCAGCTCATCAATAGCGGGGGGAATTTACTACAATGAGCAGTTCTTC; CDR3: CASSSSIAGGIYYNEQFF
V: TRBV19; J: TRBJ1-1; D: TRBD1; size: NA; DNA: TGTGCCAGTAGTTTCGGACAGGGTATATCTGAAGCTTTCTTT; CDR3: CASSFGQGISEAFF
V: TRBV19; J: TRBJ1-2; D: NA; size: few; DNA: TGTGCCAGTAGTATTAATATCTATGGCTACACCTTC; CDR3: CASSINIYGYTF
V: TRBV28; J: TRBJ1-2; D: TRBD1; size: NA; DNA: TGTGCCAGCAGTCCCCGACAGGGGGGTTTCTTTGGCTACACCTTC; CDR3: CASSPRQGGFFGYTF
V: TRBV6-6; J: TRBJ1-1; D: TRBD1; size: NA; DNA: TGTGCCAGCAGTTACTTTGCCCCCCAGGGGGCAGCTGAAGCTTTCTTT; CDR3: CASSYFAPQGAAEAFF
V: TRBV6-6; J: TRBJ1-2; D: TRBD1; size: few; DNA: TGTGCCAGCAGGACCGGATCGACAGGGGGCGCGGGTGGCTACACCTTC; CDR3: CASRTGSTGGAGGYTF
V: TRBV29-1; J: TRBJ2-1; D: TRBD2; size: NA; DNA: TGCAGCGTACAAAGCGGGAGGGGGGGCAATGAGCAGTTCTTC; CDR3: CSVQSGRGGNEQFF
V: TRBV29-1; J: TRBJ2-1; D: NA; size: NA; DNA: TGCAGCGTTTCACCCGATAGCACATCCTACAATGAGCAGTTCTTC; CDR3: CSVSPDSTSYNEQFF
V: TRBV7-9; J: TRBJ2-2; D: TRBD2; size: NA; DNA: TGTTCCAGCAGCTCCCCCCGGGGCGGGAGTTACACCGGGGAGCTGTTTTTT; CDR3: CSSSSPRGGSYTGELFF
V: TRBV29-1; J: TRBJ1-3; D: TRBD1; size: NA; DNA: TGCAGCGTGACAGGGCCAGCCGGAAACACCATATATTTT; CDR3: CSVTGPAGNTIYF
V: TRBV5-6; J: TRBJ1-2; D: TRBD1; size: NA; DNA: TGTGCCAGCAGCTTGCAAGGGGGCTACTATGGCTACCCCTTC; CDR3: CASSLQGGYYGYPF